Below, 3 T cell receptor beta chains from the same sample are listed, as sequenced in a study of blood T cell repertoires in COVID-19. Only in-frame clones appear in the TCRdb table, and some are missing; sequencing was by immunoSEQ multiplex PCR. The data show approximately 85,000 clones, approximately 92% seen once. Sequenced: peripheral blood. All receptors come from a woman aged 60-70 years with active COVID-19.

The chain has TRBV29-1 and TRBJ2-3; the D gene is possibly TRBD1 (6 bases). CDR1 and CDR2 (germline): SQVTM, ANQGSEA. The CDR3 consists of 12 residues. V lost 2 bases, J lost 3 bases, and 6 bases lay in between. CDR3 DNA sequence: TGCAGCGTTGAACAGGGGACAGATACGCAGTATTTT. Translated, it gives CSVEQGTDTQYF.

Comment on this clone: The identical CDR3 is also encoded by other nucleotide sequences in the sample. V is TRBV18 and J is TRBJ1-5; D unclear. The V end lost 3 bases, the J end lost 1 base, and 7 bases lay between the germline ends. The germline CDR1 and CDR2 sequences are KGHSH and LQKENI. This CDR3 spans 14 amino acids. In DNA form, the CDR3 reads TGTGCCAGCTCACCGGCCGGGAGCAATCAGCCCCAGCATTTT. It is translated as CASSPAGSNQPQHF. The whole variable domain, filled in from reference TRBV18 and TRBJ1-5, reads NAGVMQNPRHLVRRRGQEARLRCSPMKGHSHVYWYRQLPEEGLKFMVYLQKENIIDESGMPKERFSAEFPKEGPSILRIQQVVRGDSAAYFCASSPAGSNQPQHFGDGTRLSIL.

This sequence joins TRBV15 and TRBJ2-1; tentatively, D is TRBD2 (5 bases). Deletions cut 0 bases from V and 6 bases from J, with 12 bases between. Germline loops: CDR1 LNHNV, CDR2 YYDKDF (reference sequence). This CDR3 has 15 residues. The CDR3 coding sequence is TGTGCCACCAGCAGAGATCGAATAGCGTCCAATGAGCAGTTCTTC. This sequence encodes CATSRDRIASNEQFF.